The rows below give T cell receptor beta chains drawn from one sample of a study of cytomegalovirus exposure and HLA in healthy donors. Here immunoSEQ multiplex PCR was the method, and the copy in TCRdb shows in-frame clones only, minus some. The table shows approximately 61,000 clones, with more than 70% occurring only once. The specimen was PBMCs. These receptors were taken from a man aged 50 to 59 in good health and CMV-seropositive. The CDR3 runs from the conserved cysteine through the conserved F or W. Each record gives: D gene, clone size, V gene, J gene, CDR3 protein, CDR3 DNA. A D gene is named only where the DNA matches it firmly. The size field is filled for only some rows; it gives once, few, many or a size class.

NA	NA	TRBV10-1	TRBJ1-2	CASSEGGANYGYTF	TGCGCCAGCAGTGAGGGAGGGGCTAACTATGGCTACACCTTC
TRBD2	once	TRBV15	TRBJ2-5	CATSRGFAGEGETQYF	TGTGCCACCAGCAGAGGGTTCGCGGGGGAGGGGGAGACCCAGTACTTC
NA	few	TRBV2	TRBJ1-2	CASSYSNSGPGYTF	TGTGCCAGCAGTTACTCGAACTCAGGGCCCGGCTACACCTTC
TRBD2	few	TRBV5-4	TRBJ2-7	CDSSSGGAGAFYEQYF	TGTGACAGCAGCTCCGGGGGAGCGGGGGCTTTCTACGAGCAGTACTTC
NA	NA	TRBV30	TRBJ1-2	CAWSAGGIGGYTF	TGTGCCTGGAGTGCCGGAGGGATTGGGGGTTACACCTTC
NA	NA	TRBV4-1	TRBJ2-3	CASSQLGARDTQYF	TGCGCCAGCAGCCAACTGGGGGCGAGAGATACGCAGTATTTT
NA	NA	TRBV27	TRBJ2-5	CASSLTSASQETQYF	TGTGCCAGCAGTTTGACTAGTGCAAGTCAAGAGACCCAGTACTTC
NA	NA	TRBV21-1	TRBJ2-7	CASNQGDRPPYEQYF	TGTGCCAGCAACCAAGGAGATCGGCCACCGTACGAGCAGTACTTC
TRBD1	NA	TRBV9	TRBJ2-2	CASSGGTGGTGELFF	TGTGCCAGCAGCGGGGGGACAGGGGGCACCGGGGAGCTGTTTTTT
NA	NA	TRBV7-9	TRBJ2-3	CASSLSSGTDTQYF	TGTGCCAGCAGCTTAAGCTCGGGGACAGATACGCAGTATTTT
TRBD1	NA	TRBV30	TRBJ1-5	CAWSIQRQGKRPQHF	TGTGCCTGGAGTATACAAAGACAGGGGAAAAGGCCCCAGCATTTT
TRBD1	NA	TRBV11-2	TRBJ2-7	CASSLLTGVAQQYF	TGTGCCAGCAGCTTATTGACAGGGGTAGCTCAGCAGTACTTC
NA	NA	TRBV7-8	TRBJ2-7	CASSSDSSYEQYF	TGTGCCAGCAGTTCCGACAGCTCCTACGAGCAGTACTTC
NA	NA	TRBV6-6	TRBJ2-5	CASSYRGVRETQYF	TGTGCCAGCAGTTACAGGGGCGTTAGGGAGACCCAGTACTTC
TRBD2	NA	TRBV27	TRBJ2-1	CASSLRELAGHNEQFF	TGTGCCAGCAGTCTCCGTGAGCTAGCGGGACACAATGAGCAGTTCTTC
TRBD1	NA	TRBV4-2	TRBJ2-7	CASSRVGTGVYEQYF	TGTGCCAGCAGCCGGGTCGGGACAGGGGTCTACGAGCAGTACTTC
TRBD1	NA	TRBV19	TRBJ1-1	CASSLQGGTEAFF	TGTGCCAGTAGCTTACAGGGGGGAACTGAAGCTTTCTTT
TRBD1	NA	TRBV7-6	TRBJ1-1	CASSPSDRGTNTEAFF	TGTGCCAGCAGCCCTTCGGACAGGGGGACGAACACTGAAGCTTTCTTT
NA	NA	TRBV5-6	TRBJ2-7	CASSVGNSYEQYF	TGTGCCAGCAGCGTCGGGAACTCCTACGAGCAGTACTTC
NA	NA	TRBV29-1	TRBJ1-2	CSVDRWEIYGYTF	TGCAGCGTTGATAGGTGGGAGATCTATGGCTACACCTTC
NA	NA	TRBV29-1	TRBJ1-1	CSVCEGTNTEAFF	TGCAGCGTTTGCGAGGGCACCAACACTGAAGCTTTCTTT
NA	NA	TRBV23-1	TRBJ2-3	CASSRILGSTSTDAQYF	TGCGCCAGCAGTCGGATTTTGGGGAGTACTAGCACAGATGCGCAGTATTTT
TRBD1	NA	TRBV4-3	TRBJ1-2	CASSQWDRVSTGYTF	TGCGCCAGCAGCCAATGGGACAGGGTGTCTACCGGCTACACCTTC
NA	NA	TRBV27	TRBJ2-7	CASSSWGNAYEQYF	TGTGCCAGCAGTTCCTGGGGCAACGCCTACGAGCAGTACTTC
TRBD1	NA	TRBV7-9	TRBJ1-2	CSSSKQGAYGYTF	TGTTCCAGCAGCAAACAGGGGGCGTATGGCTACACCTTC
NA	NA	TRBV7-7	TRBJ1-4	CARRRGENEKLFF	TGTGCCAGAAGACGGGGGGAAAATGAAAAACTGTTTTTT
TRBD1	once	TRBV10-3	TRBJ2-5	CAISESGTGEMETQYF	TGTGCCATCAGTGAGTCGGGGACAGGCGAGATGGAGACCCAGTACTTC
TRBD2	NA	TRBV7-3	TRBJ2-4	CASSLEAGGGIQYF	TGTGCCAGCAGCTTAGAAGCGGGGGGGGGCATTCAGTACTTC
NA	NA	TRBV5-6	TRBJ1-1	CASSLEGNTEAFF	TGTGCCAGCAGCTTAGAGGGGAACACTGAAGCTTTCTTT
TRBD1	NA	TRBV5-4	TRBJ2-7	CASSRTGVGEQYF	TGTGCCAGCAGCCGGACAGGGGTCGGCGAGCAGTACTTC
NA	NA	TRBV7-3	TRBJ2-3	CASSQIGRGTDTQYF	TGTGCCAGCAGCCAAATCGGCAGGGGCACAGATACGCAGTATTTT
NA	NA	TRBV7-3	TRBJ2-1	CASSLSSYNEQFF	TGTGCCAGCAGCTTATCTAGCTACAATGAGCAGTTCTTC
NA	NA	TRBV7-3	TRBJ2-3	CASSLAGRGRRTDTQYF	TGTGCCAGCAGCTTGGCCGGACGGGGTAGAAGGACAGATACGCAGTATTTT
TRBD2	NA	TRBV19	TRBJ2-1	CASRATGLNNEQFF	TGTGCCAGTAGGGCAACGGGACTAAACAATGAGCAGTTCTTC
NA	NA	TRBV5-6	TRBJ1-3	CASSLASVSSGNTIYF	TGTGCCAGCAGCTTGGCGAGCGTAAGCTCTGGAAACACCATATATTTT
NA	NA	TRBV21-1	TRBJ2-6	CASSKSGDRGSGANVLTF	TGTGCCAGCAGCAAAAGCGGGGACAGGGGCTCTGGGGCCAACGTCCTGACTTTC
NA	NA	TRBV9	TRBJ1-1	CASSVMGGTEAFF	TGTGCCAGCAGCGTTATGGGGGGCACTGAAGCTTTCTTT
NA	NA	TRBV20-1	TRBJ2-5	CSAARGETQYF	TGCAGTGCGGCCAGGGGAGAGACCCAGTACTTC
TRBD1	NA	TRBV5-4	TRBJ2-7	CASSWGQGTYEQYF	TGTGCCAGCAGCTGGGGACAGGGGACCTACGAGCAGTACTTC
TRBD2	NA	TRBV10-2	TRBJ2-2	CASSGLAGRAGELFF	TGCGCCAGCAGTGGACTAGCGGGACGGGCCGGGGAGCTGTTTTTT
TRBD1	NA	TRBV5-4	TRBJ1-2	CASSLGTGGYGYGYTF	TGTGCCAGCAGCTTAGGGACAGGGGGATATGGCTATGGCTACACCTTC
NA	NA	TRBV5-1	TRBJ2-1	CASSFGGRGRVGDNEQFF	TGCGCCAGCAGCTTCGGGGGACGGGGGAGAGTGGGGGACAATGAGCAGTTCTTC
NA	NA	TRBV6-6	TRBJ2-1	CASSLDSYNEQFF	TGTGCCAGCAGTTTGGACAGCTACAATGAGCAGTTCTTC
TRBD2	NA	TRBV5-6	TRBJ2-7	CASSRRGSGTSGYEQYF	TGTGCCAGCAGCAGGAGAGGCTCCGGGACTAGCGGCTACGAGCAGTACTTC
NA	few	TRBV4-2	TRBJ1-1	CASSGTRKPNTEAFF	TGTGCCAGCAGCGGAACCAGGAAACCGAACACTGAAGCTTTCTTT
NA	NA	TRBV7-3	TRBJ2-7	CASSLTGPTPIYEQYF	TGTGCCAGCAGCTTAACGGGGCCTACCCCCATCTACGAGCAGTACTTC
NA	few	TRBV30	TRBJ2-3	CAWSVRESPSTDTQYF	TGTGCCTGGAGTGTACGGGAATCGCCTAGCACAGATACGCAGTATTTT
NA	NA	TRBV6-6	TRBJ1-3	CASRDGVPSGNTIYF	TGTGCCAGCCGCGACGGGGTTCCCTCTGGAAACACCATATATTTT
NA	NA	TRBV7-2	TRBJ2-1	CASSSSADSSYNEQFF	TGTGCCAGCAGCTCTAGCGCCGACAGCTCCTACAATGAGCAGTTCTTC
NA	NA	TRBV27	TRBJ2-1	CASSFGSYNERFF	TGTGCCAGCAGTTTCGGCTCCTACAATGAGCGGTTCTTC
NA	NA	TRBV27	TRBJ1-1	CASSFLTGPQRTEAFF	TGTGCCAGCAGTTTTTTAACAGGACCCCAGAGGACTGAAGCTTTCTTT
NA	once	TRBV7-9	TRBJ2-5	CASSRGETQYF	TGTGCCAGCAGCAGAGGGGAGACCCAGTACTTC
NA	NA	TRBV7-2	TRBJ2-5	CASSRRDFRETQYF	TGTGCCAGCAGCCGGAGGGACTTCAGAGAGACCCAGTACTTC
NA	few	TRBV6-4	TRBJ2-1	CASSDTGEAYNEQFF	TGTGCCAGCAGTGACACCGGGGAGGCCTACAATGAGCAGTTCTTC
TRBD1	NA	TRBV7-6	TRBJ1-6	CASATGQGNSPLHF	TGTGCCAGCGCTACGGGACAGGGGAATTCACCCCTCCACTTT
NA	NA	TRBV2	TRBJ1-1	CASSVGRGTTEAFF	NA
NA	NA	TRBV11-1	TRBJ2-7	CASSPDRAYEQYF	TGTGCCAGCAGCCCGGACAGAGCCTACGAGCAGTACTTC